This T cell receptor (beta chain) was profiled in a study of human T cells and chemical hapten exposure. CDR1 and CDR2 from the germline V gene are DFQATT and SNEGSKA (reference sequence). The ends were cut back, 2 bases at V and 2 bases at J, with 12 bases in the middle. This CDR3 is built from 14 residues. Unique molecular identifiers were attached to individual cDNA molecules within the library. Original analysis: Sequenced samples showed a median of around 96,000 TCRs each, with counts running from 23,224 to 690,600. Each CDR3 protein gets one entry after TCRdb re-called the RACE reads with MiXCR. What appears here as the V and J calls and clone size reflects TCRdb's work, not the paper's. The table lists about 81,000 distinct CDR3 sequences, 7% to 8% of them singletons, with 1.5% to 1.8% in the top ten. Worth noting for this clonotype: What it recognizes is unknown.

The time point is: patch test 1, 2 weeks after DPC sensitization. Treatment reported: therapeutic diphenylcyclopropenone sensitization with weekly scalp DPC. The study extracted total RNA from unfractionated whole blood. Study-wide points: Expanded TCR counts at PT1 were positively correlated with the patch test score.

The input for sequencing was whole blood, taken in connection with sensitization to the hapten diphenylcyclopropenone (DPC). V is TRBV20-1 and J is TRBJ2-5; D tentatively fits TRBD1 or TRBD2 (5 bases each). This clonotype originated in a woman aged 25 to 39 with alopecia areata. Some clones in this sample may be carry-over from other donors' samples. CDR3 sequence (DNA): TGCAGTGCTAGATGGGACCTTACGCAAGAGACCCAGTACTTC. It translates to CSARWDLTQETQYF.